The rows below give T cell receptor beta chains drawn from one sample of a study of blood T cell repertoires in COVID-19. Produced via immunoSEQ multiplex PCR; TCRdb's table is partial and in-frame only. The sample includes approximately 60,000 clones, around 80% seen only once; the top ten take around a sixth. Material: peripheral blood. The receptors shown here come from a man aged 60 to 75 with acute or convalescent COVID-19. CDR3s include the opening cysteine and the closing phenylalanine or tryptophan. A D gene is named only where the DNA matches it firmly. Only part of the rows carry a size: once, few, many, or a class if the clone is expanded.

>TRBJ2-3|TRBV6-2/TRBV6-3|medium-sized|15|TRBD2
CASSYSKLADDTQYF
TGTGCCAGCAGTTACTCCAAACTAGCGGATGATACGCAGTATTTT
>TRBJ1-1|TRBV19|NA|13|NA
CASSILGTPEAFF
TGTGCCAGTAGTATTCTTGGGACACCTGAAGCTTTCTTT
>TRBJ2-7|TRBV9|NA|15|NA
CASSVGLLGIYEQYF
TGTGCCAGCAGCGTAGGACTATTGGGGATATACGAGCAGTACTTC
>TRBJ1-1|TRBV6-6|NA|15|NA
CASSYPWEVGTEAFF
TGTGCCAGCAGTTACCCCTGGGAGGTCGGCACTGAAGCTTTCTTT
>TRBJ2-7|TRBV5-6|NA|13|NA
CASSLGGRYEQYF
TGTGCCAGCAGCTTAGGAGGGCGATACGAGCAGTACTTC
>TRBJ2-2|TRBV27|few|14|NA
CASSLRGFAGELFF
TGTGCCAGCAGTCTCAGGGGTTTCGCCGGGGAGCTGTTTTTT
>TRBJ1-1|TRBV19|few|13|NA
CASSISRNTEAFF
TGTGCCAGTAGTATTAGCAGGAACACTGAAGCTTTCTTT
>TRBJ2-7|TRBV29-1|few|13|TRBD2
CSALAGGPYEQYF
TGCAGCGCCTTAGCGGGAGGGCCCTACGAGCAGTACTTC
>TRBJ1-1|TRBV5-1|once|15|NA
CASSSGLPPNTEAFF
TGCGCCAGCAGCTCGGGACTCCCCCCTAACACTGAAGCTTTCTTT
>TRBJ2-3|TRBV19|NA|17|NA
CASRSRGGITSTDTQYF
TGTGCCAGCCGCTCTCGCGGCGGGATCACTAGCACAGATACGCAGTATTTT